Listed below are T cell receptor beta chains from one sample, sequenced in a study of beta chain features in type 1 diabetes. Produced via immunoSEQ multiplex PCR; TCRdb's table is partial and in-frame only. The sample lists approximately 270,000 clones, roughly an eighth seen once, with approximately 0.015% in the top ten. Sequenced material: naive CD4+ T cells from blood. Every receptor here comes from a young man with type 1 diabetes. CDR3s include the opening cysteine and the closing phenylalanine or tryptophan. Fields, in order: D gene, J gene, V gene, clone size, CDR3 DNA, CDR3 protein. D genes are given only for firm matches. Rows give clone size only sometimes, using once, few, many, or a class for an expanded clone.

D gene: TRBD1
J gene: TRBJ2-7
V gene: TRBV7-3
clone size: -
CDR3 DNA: TGTGCCAGCAGTTTCGGGACAGACTACGAGCAGTACTTC
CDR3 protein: CASSFGTDYEQYF

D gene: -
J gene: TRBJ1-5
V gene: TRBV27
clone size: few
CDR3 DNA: TGTGCCAGCAGTTCTCAGGGGTGGTATAGCAATCAGCCCCAGCATTTT
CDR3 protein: CASSSQGWYSNQPQHF

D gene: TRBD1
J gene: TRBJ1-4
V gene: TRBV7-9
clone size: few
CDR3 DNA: TGTGCCAGCAGCTACGGGGGACAGTCCACTGCAACTAATGAAAAACTGTTTTTT
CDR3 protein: CASSYGGQSTATNEKLFF

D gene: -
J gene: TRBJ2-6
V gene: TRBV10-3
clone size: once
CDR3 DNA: TGTGCCATCAGTGGGTGGACAGCCCTCTCTGGGGCCAACGTCCTGACTTTC
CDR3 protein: CAISGWTALSGANVLTF

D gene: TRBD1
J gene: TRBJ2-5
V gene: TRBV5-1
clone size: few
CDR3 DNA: TGCGCCAGCAGCGAGGGACAGGGGAAAGAGACCCAGTACTTC
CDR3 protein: CASSEGQGKETQYF

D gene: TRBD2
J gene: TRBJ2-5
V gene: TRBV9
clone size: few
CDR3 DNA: TGTGCCAGCAGCGCCACTAGCGGACTTCAAGAGACCCAGTACTTC
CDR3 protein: CASSATSGLQETQYF

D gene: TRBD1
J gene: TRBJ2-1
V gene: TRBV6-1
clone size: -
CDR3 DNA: TGTGCCAGCAGAGCGCAGGGGGCGGTTTACAATGAGCAGTTCTTC
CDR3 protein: CASRAQGAVYNEQFF

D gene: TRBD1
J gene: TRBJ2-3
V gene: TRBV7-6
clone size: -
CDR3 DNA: TGTGCCAGCAGCTTAGGTCAGGGGGCGATCGCAGATACGCAGTATTTT
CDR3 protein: CASSLGQGAIADTQYF

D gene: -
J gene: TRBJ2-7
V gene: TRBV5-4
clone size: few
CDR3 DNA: TGTGCCAGCAGCTTGTCCAGGGCTGGCGAGCAGTACTTC
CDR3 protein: CASSLSRAGEQYF

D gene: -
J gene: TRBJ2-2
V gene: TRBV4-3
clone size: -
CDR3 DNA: TGCGCCAGCAGCCAAGATTTCAGGGGCACCGGGGAGCTGTTTTTT
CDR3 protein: CASSQDFRGTGELFF

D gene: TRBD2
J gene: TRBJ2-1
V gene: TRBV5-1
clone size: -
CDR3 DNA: TGCGCCAGCAGCTTAAACTCCGGGACTAGCGGGAGAAATGAGCAGTTCTTC
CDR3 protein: CASSLNSGTSGRNEQFF

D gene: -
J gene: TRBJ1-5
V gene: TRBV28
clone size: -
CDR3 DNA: TGTGCCAGCAGTTTGGTAGCTCAGCCCCAGCATTTT
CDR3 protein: CASSLVAQPQHF

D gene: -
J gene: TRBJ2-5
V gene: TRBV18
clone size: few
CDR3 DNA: TGTGCCAGCTCACCATCCGGGGAGACCCAGTACTTC
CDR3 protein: CASSPSGETQYF

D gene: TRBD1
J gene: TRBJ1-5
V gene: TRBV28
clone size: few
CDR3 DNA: TGTGCCAGCATTATGGGACAGGGGGCGGTGGCCCAGCATTTT
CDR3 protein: CASIMGQGAVAQHF

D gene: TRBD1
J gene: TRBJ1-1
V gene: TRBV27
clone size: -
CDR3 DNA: TGTGCCAGCAGTTTATGGCAGGGGGCCGTGAACACTGAAGCTTTCTTT
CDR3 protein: CASSLWQGAVNTEAFF

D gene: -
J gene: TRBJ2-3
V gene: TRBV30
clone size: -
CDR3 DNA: TGTGCCTGGAGTGCCCTAAGAGGGAGCACAGATACGCAGTATTTT
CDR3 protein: CAWSALRGSTDTQYF

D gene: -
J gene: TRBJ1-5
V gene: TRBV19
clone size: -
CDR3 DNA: TGTGCCAGTAGTATGTCGGGGGGCGATCAGCCCCAGCATTTT
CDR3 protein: CASSMSGGDQPQHF

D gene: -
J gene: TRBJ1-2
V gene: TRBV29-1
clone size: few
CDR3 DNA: TGCAGCTTTACAGGGAATTCTGATGGCTACACCTTC
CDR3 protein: CSFTGNSDGYTF

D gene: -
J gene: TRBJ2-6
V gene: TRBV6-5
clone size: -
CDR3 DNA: TGTGCCAGCAGTTCCTCAGGGGCTGGGGCCAACGTCCTGACTTTC
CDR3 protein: CASSSSGAGANVLTF

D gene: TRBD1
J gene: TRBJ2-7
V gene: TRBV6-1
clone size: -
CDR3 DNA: TGTGCCAGCAGTGAAGCGGGGACAGTGAGCTACGAGCAGTACTTC
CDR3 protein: CASSEAGTVSYEQYF

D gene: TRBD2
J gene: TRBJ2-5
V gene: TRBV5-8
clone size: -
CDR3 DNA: TGTGCCAGCAGCTTTTATCGGACTAGCAAAGAGACCCAGTACTTC
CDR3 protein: CASSFYRTSKETQYF

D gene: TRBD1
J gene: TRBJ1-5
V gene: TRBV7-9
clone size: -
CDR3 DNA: TGTGCCAGCAGCTCCGGACAGGGTGGTCAGCCCCAGCATTTT
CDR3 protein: CASSSGQGGQPQHF